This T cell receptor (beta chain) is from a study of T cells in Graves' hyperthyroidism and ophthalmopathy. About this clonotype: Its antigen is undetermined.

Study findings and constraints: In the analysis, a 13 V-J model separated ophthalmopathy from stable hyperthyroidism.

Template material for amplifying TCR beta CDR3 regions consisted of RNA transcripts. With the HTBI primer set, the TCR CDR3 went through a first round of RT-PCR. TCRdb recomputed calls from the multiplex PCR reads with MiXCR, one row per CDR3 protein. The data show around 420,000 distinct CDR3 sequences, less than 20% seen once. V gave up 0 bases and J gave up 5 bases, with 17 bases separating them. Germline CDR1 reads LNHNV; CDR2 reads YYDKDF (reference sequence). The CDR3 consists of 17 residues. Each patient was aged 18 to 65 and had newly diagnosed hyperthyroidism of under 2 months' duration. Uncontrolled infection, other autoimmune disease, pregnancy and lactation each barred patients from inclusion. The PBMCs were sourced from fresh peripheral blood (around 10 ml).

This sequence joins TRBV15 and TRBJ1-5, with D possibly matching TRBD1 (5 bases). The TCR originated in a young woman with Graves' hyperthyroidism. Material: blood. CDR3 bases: TGTGCCACCAGCAGAGATGTGGCTAGGGGAGGGGATCAGCCCCAGCATTTT. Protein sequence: CATSRDVARGGDQPQHF.